This T cell receptor (beta chain) was profiled in a study of blood T cell repertoires in COVID-19. Overall study context: From the United States, Italy and Spain came samples of acute and convalescent COVID-19. T cells, B-cell-depleted T cells, or PBMCs provided the cDNA or gDNA that served as material.

In the authors' methods: The assay estimated nucleated cells by amplifying reference gene primers. Sequenced by immunoSEQ multiplex PCR; TCRdb stores in-frame clones only, minus some. V, J and clone size are those of that table, while D and trimming were read from the DNA. The sample contains tens of thousands of clones, around 89% of which appear only once. Germline assignment: CDR1 KGHSH and CDR2 LQKENI. The CDR3 covers 17 residues. J gave up 1 base and V 2 bases, and 6 bases lay outside the gene matches. The gene calls are TRBV18 and TRBJ2-2; TRBD2 matches 8 bases. The TCR originated in a woman of 80 years or more with active COVID-19. Sequences were obtained from peripheral blood. CDR3: CASSPFSGAGNTGELFF. As DNA, the CDR3 is TGTGCCAGCTCACCATTTAGCGGGGCAGGGAACACCGGGGAGCTGTTTTTT.